This record concerns one TCR beta chain sequence. The data are from a study of T cell clonotyping in hematopoietic cell transplantation. Sequencing used immunoSEQ multiplex PCR; TCRdb keeps in-frame clones, though not all of them. The sample lists 15,000 to 20,000 clones, approximately 80% occurring once. The CDR3 extends over 16 amino acids. The germline V gene has CDR1 SGDLS and CDR2 YYNGEE. V lost 0 bases and J lost 0, with 13 bases in between. Sequenced: peripheral blood mononuclear cells. The sequence was obtained from a man between 60 and 75 years old in good health. Some clones in this sample may be carry-over from other donors' samples. The chain links TRBV9 to TRBJ2-7; the D is unclear. For the CDR3, the DNA is TGTGCCAGCAGCGTAGCTGGCGTGATCGACTCCTACGAGCAGTACTTC. As protein: CASSVAGVIDSYEQYF.